The 16 T cell receptor beta chains in this list originate from one sample, sequenced in a study of blood T cells in healthy people across ages. The second PCR ran about 6 to 12 cycles with a sample-barcoded 5' primer and J-beta primers. Each CDR3 protein is one row after TCRdb ran MiXCR on the 5' RACE reads. The sample yields approximately 940,000 distinct CDR3 sequences, about 44% seen once. The material sequenced was blood. Every receptor here comes from a man aged 25-45 years in good health.

The sample holds many counts of this clonotype. This chain connects TRBV28 to TRBJ2-7; D might be TRBD1 (5 bases). Looked up from germline, CDR1 is MDHEN and CDR2 is SYDVKM. The CDR3 length is 13 residues. V was shortened by 6 bases and J by 5 bases, with 14 bases between the two germline ends. CDR3 sequence: CASRAQADNEQYF. CDR3 nucleotide sequence: TGTGCCAGCAGAGCACAGGCCGATAACGAGCAGTACTTC. Complete variable domain (other parts from reference TRBV28 and TRBJ2-7): DVKVTQSSRYLVKRTGEKVFLECVQDMDHENMFWYRQDPGLGLRLIYFSYDVKMKEKGDIPEGYSVSREKKERFSLILESASTNQTSMYLCASRAQADNEQYFGPGTRLTVT.

For the CDR3, the DNA is TGTGCCAGCAAGTGGGGAGGGGGGGACGGCAATGAGCAGTTCTTC. As protein: CASKWGGGDGNEQFF. V and J are TRBV7-6 and TRBJ2-1; maybe TRBD2 (7 bases). Germline CDR1 and CDR2: SGHVS and FNYEAQ. The CDR3 covers 15 residues. V was shortened by 7 bases and J by 6 bases, with 19 bases between the two germline ends.

The rearrangement joins TRBV15 to TRBJ2-1, with no clear D. Trimming removed 0 bases from V and 2 bases from J, with 5 bases in between. CDR1 and CDR2 (germline): LNHNV, YYDKDF (reference sequence). The CDR3 consists of 14 residues. The CDR3 DNA sequence: TGTGCCACCAGCAGAGATAGTCCCTACAATGAGCAGTTCTTC. It codes for CATSRDSPYNEQFF.

This clonotype turned up a few times. The chain recombines TRBV7-2 with TRBJ2-7; possible D gene TRBD2, 5 bases. Germline assignment: CDR1 SGHTA and CDR2 FQGNSA. Trimming took off 5 bases at V and 2 bases at J, with 10 bases between the two ends. The CDR3 runs 13 residues. CDR3 sequence reads: CASSTDGTYEQYF. The CDR3 DNA sequence: TGTGCCAGCAGCACCGACGGGACCTACGAGCAGTACTTC.

This clonotype was seen a few times. The chain joins TRBV12-3 or TRBV12-4 to TRBJ2-1; D is possibly TRBD1 or TRBD2 (6 bases each). The CDR3 totals 13 residues. V lost 7 bases and J 6 bases, leaving 13 bases between the germline ends. CDR3 sequence: CASTLGGRNEQFF. In nucleotides, the CDR3 is TGTGCCAGCACCCTGGGGGGCCGCAATGAGCAGTTCTTC.

This chain connects TRBV6-4 to TRBJ2-1; D not certain. Per the germline V gene, CDR1 is MRHNA and CDR2 is SNTAGT. CDR3 length: 13 residues. The V end was cut by 6 bases, the J end by 10 bases, with 16 bases between. CDR3 residues: CASSANKDREQFF. The DNA of the CDR3 is TGTGCCAGCAGCGCCAACAAAGATCGCGAGCAGTTCTTC.

This clonotype was observed many times. The V call is TRBV7-8, the J call TRBJ2-3; 7 positions agree with TRBD2. This CDR3 contains 13 residues. After removal of 6 bases from V and 3 bases from J, the junction contained 3 bases not matched to a gene. CDR1 SGHVS and CDR2 FQNEAQ come from the germline V gene. CDR3 bases: TGTGCCAGCAGACGGGGGGAGACAGATACGCAGTATTTT. Protein product: CASRRGETDTQYF.

This clonotype was found once. The rearrangement joins TRBV2 to TRBJ2-5; D assignment may be TRBD1 or TRBD2 (5 bases each). V shed 6 bases and J shed 0 bases, with 11 bases lying between them. This CDR3 spans 14 amino acids. CDR1 is SNHLY, CDR2 FYNNEI, per germline. DNA for the CDR3: TGTGCCAGCAGAGACGGGGCGTACCAAGAGACCCAGTACTTC. Translation: CASRDGAYQETQYF.

Regarding this clonotype: A much bigger clone sits one base away, suggesting this may be a read error. The J gene is TRBJ2-7, the V gene TRBV13; D may be TRBD1 (6 bases). This CDR3 comprises 14 residues. Germline V CDR1 and CDR2: PRHDT, FYEKMQ (reference sequence). The CDR3 coding sequence is TGTGCCAGCTCGGTGTCGGACAGAGGTTACGAGCAGTGCTTC. Protein: CASSVSDRGYEQCF.

The chain recombines TRBV20-1 with TRBJ1-2, with D perhaps matching TRBD1 (5 bases). V lost 3 bases to trimming and J lost 2 bases, with 19 bases between them. Per germline, CDR1 DFQATT and CDR2 SNEGSKA (reference sequence). The CDR3 has 16 residues. The CDR3 region has the DNA TGCAGTGCTAGTGTTCAGGGTAAGGAGGTCAACTATGGCTACACCTTC. This translates into CSASVQGKEVNYGYTF.

In this sample, this clonotype turned up a few times. CDR3 coding DNA: TGTGCCAGCAGCTTAGAGTCTAGCGGGGTTTACGAGCAGTACTTC. This sequence encodes CASSLESSGVYEQYF. The V and J genes are TRBV7-2 and TRBJ2-7, with 9 positions matching TRBD2. The CDR3 runs to 15 residues. V shed 1 base and J 4 bases; nucleotides not matched to a gene: 5. Germline V lookup: CDR1 SGHTA, CDR2 FQGNSA.

This clonotype was observed a few times. The J gene is TRBJ2-3, the V gene TRBV20-1; TRBD2 aligns across 8 bases. The CDR3 is 12 amino acids. The trim removed 7 bases at V and 5 bases at J, leaving 5 bases unmatched. Germline assignment: CDR1 DFQATT and CDR2 SNEGSKA (reference sequence). This CDR3 is CSGRGGGDTQYF. The CDR3 DNA sequence: TGCAGTGGACGGGGGGGAGGAGATACGCAGTATTTT.

A remark on this clonotype: Its ends do not fully match the called genes, so a read error is possible. This chain joins TRBV4-3 and TRBJ2-7; 10 bases agree with TRBD2. The germline gives CDR1 LGHNA, CDR2 YSLEER. CDR3 length equals 16 residues. DNA for the CDR3: TGCGCCAGCAGCCAAGAGGAGCGGGGGGGCTCCCACGAGCAGTACTTC. Its translation is CASSQEERGGSHEQYF.

The chain employs TRBV29-1 and TRBJ2-5; D may be TRBD2 (6 bases). The assigned J gene may be wrong: the sequence end matches TRBJ2-7 better. Germline loops: CDR1 SQVTM, CDR2 ANQGSEA. The CDR3 consists of 12 residues. The CDR3 sequence: CSAGPRGYEQYF. CDR3 nucleotides: TGCAGTGCGGGGCCAAGGGGATACGAGCAGTACTTC.

This chain links TRBV29-1 with TRBJ1-1; the match to TRBD1 covers 10 bases. The CDR3 contains 13 residues. V was pared by 6 bases and J by 3 bases, with 4 bases of the junction left unmatched. Germline values: CDR1 SQVTM, CDR2 ANQGSEA. CDR3 in amino acids: CSVQGQGYTEAFF. The CDR3 coding sequence is TGCAGCGTGCAGGGACAGGGGTACACTGAAGCTTTCTTT.

The genes are TRBV3-1 and TRBJ2-2, with 7 bases fitting TRBD1. The CDR3 extends over 15 amino acids. V shed 4 bases and J 6 bases; nucleotides not matched to a gene: 8. Germline assignment: CDR1 LGHDT and CDR2 YNNKEL (reference sequence). This CDR3 is CASSLRNRGSGELFF. The CDR3 coding sequence is TGTGCCAGCAGCCTCAGAAACAGGGGTTCCGGGGAGCTGTTTTTT. Filled out from reference TRBV3-1 and TRBJ2-2, the complete variable domain reads DTAVSQTPKYLVTQMGNDKSIKCEQNLGHDTMYWYKQDSKKFLKIMFSYNNKELIINETVPNRFSPKSPDKAHLNLHINSLELGDSAVYFCASSLRNRGSGELFFGEGSRLTVL.